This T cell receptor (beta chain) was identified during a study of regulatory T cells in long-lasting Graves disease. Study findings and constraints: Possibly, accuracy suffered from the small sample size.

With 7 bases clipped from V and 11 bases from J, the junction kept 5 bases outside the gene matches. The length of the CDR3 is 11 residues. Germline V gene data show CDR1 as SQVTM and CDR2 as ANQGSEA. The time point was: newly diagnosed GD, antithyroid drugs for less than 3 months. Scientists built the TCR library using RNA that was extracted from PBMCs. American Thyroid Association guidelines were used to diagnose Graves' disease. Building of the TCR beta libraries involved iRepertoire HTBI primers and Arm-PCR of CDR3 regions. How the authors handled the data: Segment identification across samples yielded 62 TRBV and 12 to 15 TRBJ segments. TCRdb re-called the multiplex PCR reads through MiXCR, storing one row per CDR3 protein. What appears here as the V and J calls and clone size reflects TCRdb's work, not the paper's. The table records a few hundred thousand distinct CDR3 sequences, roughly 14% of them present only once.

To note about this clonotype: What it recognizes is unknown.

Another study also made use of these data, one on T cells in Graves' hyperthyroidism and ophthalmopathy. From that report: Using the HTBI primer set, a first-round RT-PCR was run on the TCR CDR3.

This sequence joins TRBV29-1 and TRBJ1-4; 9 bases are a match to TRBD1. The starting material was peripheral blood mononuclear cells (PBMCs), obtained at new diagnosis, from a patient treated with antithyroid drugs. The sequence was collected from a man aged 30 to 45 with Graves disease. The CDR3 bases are TGCAGCGCTGGACAGGGGACGAAACTGTTTTTT. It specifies CSAGQGTKLFF.